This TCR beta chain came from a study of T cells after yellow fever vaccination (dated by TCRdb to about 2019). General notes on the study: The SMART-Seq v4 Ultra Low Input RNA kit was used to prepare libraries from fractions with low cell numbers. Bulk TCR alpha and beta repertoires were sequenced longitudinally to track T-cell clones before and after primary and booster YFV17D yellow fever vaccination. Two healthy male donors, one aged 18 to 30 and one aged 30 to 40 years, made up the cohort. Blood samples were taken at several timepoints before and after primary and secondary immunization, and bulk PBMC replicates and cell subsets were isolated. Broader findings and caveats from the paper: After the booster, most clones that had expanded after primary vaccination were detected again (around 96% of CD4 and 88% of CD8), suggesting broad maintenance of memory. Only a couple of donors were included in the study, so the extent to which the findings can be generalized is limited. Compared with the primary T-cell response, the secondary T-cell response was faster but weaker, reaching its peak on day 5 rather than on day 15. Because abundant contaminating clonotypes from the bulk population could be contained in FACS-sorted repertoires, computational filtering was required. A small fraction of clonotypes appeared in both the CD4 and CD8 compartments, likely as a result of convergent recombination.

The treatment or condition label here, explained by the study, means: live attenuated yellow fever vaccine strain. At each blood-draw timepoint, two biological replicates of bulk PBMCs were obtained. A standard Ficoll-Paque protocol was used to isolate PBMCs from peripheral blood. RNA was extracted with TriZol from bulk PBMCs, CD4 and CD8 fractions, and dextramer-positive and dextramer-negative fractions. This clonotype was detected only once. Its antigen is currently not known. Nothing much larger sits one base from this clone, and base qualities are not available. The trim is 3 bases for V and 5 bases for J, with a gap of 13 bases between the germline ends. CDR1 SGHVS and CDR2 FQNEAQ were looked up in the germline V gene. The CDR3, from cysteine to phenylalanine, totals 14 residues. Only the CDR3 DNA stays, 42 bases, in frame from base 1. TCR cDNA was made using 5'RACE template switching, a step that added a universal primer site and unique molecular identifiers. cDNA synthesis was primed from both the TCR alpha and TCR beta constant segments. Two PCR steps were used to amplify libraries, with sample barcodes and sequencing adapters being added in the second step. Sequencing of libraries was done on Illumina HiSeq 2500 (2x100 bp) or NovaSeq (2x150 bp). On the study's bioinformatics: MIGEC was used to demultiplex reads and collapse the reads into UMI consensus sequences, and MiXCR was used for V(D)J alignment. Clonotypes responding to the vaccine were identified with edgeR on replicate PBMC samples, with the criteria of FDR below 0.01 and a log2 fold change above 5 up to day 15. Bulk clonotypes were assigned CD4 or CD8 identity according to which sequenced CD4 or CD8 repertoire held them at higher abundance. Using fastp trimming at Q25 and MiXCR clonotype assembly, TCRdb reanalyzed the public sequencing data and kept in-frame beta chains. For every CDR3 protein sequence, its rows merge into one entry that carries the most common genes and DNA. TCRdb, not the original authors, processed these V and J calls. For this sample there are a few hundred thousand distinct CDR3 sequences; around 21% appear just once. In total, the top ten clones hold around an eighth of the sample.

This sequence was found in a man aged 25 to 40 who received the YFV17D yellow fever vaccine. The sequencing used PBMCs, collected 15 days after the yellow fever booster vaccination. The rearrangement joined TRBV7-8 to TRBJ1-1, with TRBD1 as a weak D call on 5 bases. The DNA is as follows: TGTGCCAGCAGCTTTATCGGGGCAGGAACTGAAGCTTTCTTT. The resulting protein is CASSFIGAGTEAFF.